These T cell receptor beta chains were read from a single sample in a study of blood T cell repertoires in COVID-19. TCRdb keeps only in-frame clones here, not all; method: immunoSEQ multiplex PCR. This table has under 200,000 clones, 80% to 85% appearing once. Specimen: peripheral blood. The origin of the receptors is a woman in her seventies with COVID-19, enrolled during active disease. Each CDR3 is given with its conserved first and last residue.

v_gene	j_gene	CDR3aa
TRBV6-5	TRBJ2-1	CASSKGASSYNEQFF
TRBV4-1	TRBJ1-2	CASSHLRGAGYTF
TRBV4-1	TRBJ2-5	CASRQEQGVGETQYF
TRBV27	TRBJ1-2	CASSPGQGSKGYTF
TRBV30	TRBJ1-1	CAWSDEEGGAEAFF
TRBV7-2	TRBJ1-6	CASSPNLRSSPLHF
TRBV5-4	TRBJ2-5	CASSLRTGGKTQYF
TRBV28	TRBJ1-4	CASSRPRGTTNEKLFF
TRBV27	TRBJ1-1	CASIRAGYNPEAFF
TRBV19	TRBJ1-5	CASSWDSLNQPQHF
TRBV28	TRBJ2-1	CASRAGGPAPYNEQFF
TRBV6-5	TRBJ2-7	CASTVADSSYEQYF
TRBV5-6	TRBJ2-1	CASSLLYRDYNEQFF
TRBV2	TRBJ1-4	CASSDPRQGLFNEKLFF
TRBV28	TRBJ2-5	CASKPSGKETQYF
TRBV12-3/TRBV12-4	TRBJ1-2	CASSLVRGSGYTF
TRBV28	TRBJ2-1	CASSPLAGGYNEQFF
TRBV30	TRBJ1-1	CAWSQGDGTEAFF
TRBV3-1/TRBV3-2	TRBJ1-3	CASSQGDSSGNTIYF
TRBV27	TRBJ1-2	CASSLTTGYGYTF
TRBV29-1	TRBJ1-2	CSVGGMGLTTYGYTF
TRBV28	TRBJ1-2	CASSFFGGKSYGYTF
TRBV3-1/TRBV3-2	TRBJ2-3	CASSLADTQYF
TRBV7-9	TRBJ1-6	CASSSPVQSPLHF
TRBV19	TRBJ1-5	CASSGGAGGQPQHF
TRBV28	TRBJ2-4	CASSSDRGRAKNIQYF
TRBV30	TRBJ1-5	CAWSVWGVGQPQHF
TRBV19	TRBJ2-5	CASSPPGVGQETQYF
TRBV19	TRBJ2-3	CASSIFGGKADTQYF
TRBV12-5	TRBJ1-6	CASGRLTGTGTSPLHF
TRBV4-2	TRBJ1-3	CASSQVSSGYSSGNTIYF
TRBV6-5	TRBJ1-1	CASSSPGHQAFF
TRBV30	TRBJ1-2	CAYRTGVRGYTF
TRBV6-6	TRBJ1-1	CASSYQWNTEAFF
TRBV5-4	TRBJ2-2	CASSLWTGDTGELFF
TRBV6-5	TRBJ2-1	CALATGTRGEQFF
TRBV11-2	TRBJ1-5	CASSKTGEGSQPQHF
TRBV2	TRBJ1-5	CASSNRGTSNQPQHF
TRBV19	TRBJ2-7	CASSISHEQYF
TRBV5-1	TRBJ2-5	CASSPRGPPETQYF
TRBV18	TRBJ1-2	CASSRETYGYTF
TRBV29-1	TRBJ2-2	CSVGAGSRVGELFF
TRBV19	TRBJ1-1	CASMAMGGSNTEAFF
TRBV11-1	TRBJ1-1	CASSLAGRTEAFF
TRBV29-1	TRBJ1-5	CSVGGSNQPQHF
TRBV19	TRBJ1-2	CATKRAGQGVYGYTF
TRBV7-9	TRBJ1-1	CASSQTGKDTEAFF
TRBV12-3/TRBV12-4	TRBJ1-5	CASSLVYQPQHF
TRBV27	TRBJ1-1	CASSLSRGTEAFF
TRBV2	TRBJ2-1	CASSVPTSGGAVGNEQFF
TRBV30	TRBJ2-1	CAWVPGGRTEQFF